This T cell receptor (beta chain) was found in a study of T-cell reconstitution after alpha-beta-depleted transplantation in children. General observations from the study: T cells produced anew were the main source of T-cell counts and diversity one year after transplant.

As it was prepared, the TCRbeta library received unique molecular identifiers. TCRdb called the PCR reads again in MiXCR, with one record for every CDR3 protein. Of hundreds of thousands of distinct CDR3 sequences in the sample, more than 20% are singletons; the top ten hold 4.8%. The CDR3 runs 16 residues. Trimming took off 5 bases at V and 0 bases at J, with 16 bases between the two ends. CDR1 ENHRY and CDR2 SYGVKD come from the germline V gene. As concerns this clonotype: What it binds is not known.

The chain has TRBV10-3 and TRBJ1-2, with D maybe TRBD1 (5 bases). The origin of this receptor is a female patient between 2 and 15 years old who had a stem cell transplant for congenital amegakaryocytic thrombocytopenia, so the T cells may come from the graft donor. Here the sequenced sample was PBMCs, mostly from graft donor cells, taken 360 days after TCRalphabeta/CD19-depleted stem cell transplant. For the CDR3, the DNA is TGTGCCATCAGTAATACCACAGGATGGACTAACTATGGCTACACCTTC. Residues: CAISNTTGWTNYGYTF.